The T cell receptor beta chain described here comes from a study of PD-L1 blockade in urothelial cancer. Study summary: Patients began atezolizumab, 1,200 mg intravenously every 3 weeks, in about 2014. In terms of prior chemotherapy, patients had received 0 to 3 regimens.

A few counts support this clone. Its specificity is unknown. The time point here: pretreatment peripheral blood. The protocol was immunoSEQ multiplex PCR, while the TCRdb copy is restricted to in-frame clones and leaves out a portion. The table lists about 50,000 clones, roughly 78% of them singletons. Notes on the study in general: Durable-benefit patients had greater expansion of tumor-associated blood clones at 3 weeks. Better progression-free and overall survival followed lower pretreatment blood clonality.

From germline, CDR1 is SGHRS and CDR2 YFSETQ. Trimming removed 4 bases from V and 7 bases from J; junction bases left unmatched: 6. This CDR3 has 14 amino acids. Sequencing was performed on PBMCs, taken around atezolizumab (anti-PD-L1) treatment. The TCR sequence derives from a man aged 70 or older with urothelial cancer. V gene TRBV5-1 combines with J gene TRBJ2-7, with 12 nucleotides matching TRBD1. In DNA form, the CDR3 reads TGCGCCAGCAGCCTGGGACAGGGGGCTCGTGAGCAGTACTTC. Translated, it gives CASSLGQGAREQYF.